This T cell receptor (beta chain) was recovered during a study of T cell responses to AZD1222 COVID-19 vaccine (dated by TCRdb to the early 2020s). With regard to the full study: A total of 230 to 250 trial participants underwent TCR sequencing, of whom around 210 had received two doses of AZD1222 and 26 had received two doses of the MenACWY control vaccine. Enrollment into the trials was organized by age into subgroups of 18-55, 56-69 and 70-plus years, and those subgroups contained roughly 150, 30 and 60 TCR-sequenced participants, respectively.

The CDR3 regions of human TCRbeta chains were subjected to immunosequencing. In the paper's pipeline: Repertoire TCRs were checked for matches against a reference library of SARS-CoV-2-specific TCRs that had been generated using the MIRA antigen-specificity platform. Breadth was defined as the fraction of unique TCRs that were SARS-CoV-2-associated. Depth was defined as the fraction of total T cells that were SARS-CoV-2-associated. Using the MIRA data, each spike-specific TCR was assigned both to the spike region to which the TCR was reactive and to a CD4 or CD8 class. Log10-transformed breadth and depth values were compared by one-way ANOVA with Sidak's multiple comparisons tests. Held by TCRdb, this immuneACCESS table contains in-frame sequences only and omits some clones. Under half of the omission traces to an unresolved V gene where checked; the cause of the rest is unknown. V and J calls plus clone size are reproduced from that table; the DNA served to infer D and trimming. In all, the sample holds 120,000 or so clones, and about 90% of those were seen once. The ten most abundant clones make up roughly 4.4% of the sample.

Per the publication, the time point label means: baseline before first vaccination. The intended sense of this specimen's treatment or condition label: meningococcal conjugate vaccine given as trial control. Vaccinee samples were obtained from the UK trials COV001 and COV002, which included a single-blind randomized controlled phase 2/3 trial of AZD1222 (ChAdOx1 nCoV-19) in healthy adults. For TCRbeta chain sequencing, PBMC samples from trial participants were taken at day 0 and at day 28 after the second dose. This clone was found a few times. The antigen this receptor binds is unknown. Within one base of it there is no much larger clone, and no base qualities were kept. What the study reported, not specific to this receptor: Reportedly, almost half of the unique spike-specific TCRs recognized epitopes lying outside the regions that are mutated in the B.1.351 and B.1.1.7 variants. Spike-specific TCR breadth and depth rose significantly after two AZD1222 doses compared with day 0 and with MenACWY recipients. Participants were mostly white British, with more females than males. The authors suggested clonal diversity may have been underestimated. In the small 56-69-year group, the increase in depth fell short of significance, most likely because of low power. Only five to seven AZD1222 recipients were SARS-CoV-2 seropositive at baseline, limiting conclusions about previously exposed vaccinees. No day 14 peak-response samples were available, so repertoires were characterized only after the peak T cell response. The whole spike protein was spanned by vaccine-associated CD4 TCRs, and dominant responses were seen in regions 160-218 and 743-854.

Trimming at the junction amounts to 6 bases on V and 8 bases on J, and the germline ends lie 15 bases apart. Reading from cysteine to phenylalanine, the CDR3 counts 14 amino acids. Only the CDR3 DNA stays, 42 bases, in frame from base 1. For CDR1 and CDR2, the germline V gene lists KGHDR and SFDVKD. This TCR came from an adult in good health. The source material was peripheral blood, sampled on day 0 of MenACWY control vaccination. Recombination linked TRBV24-1 to TRBJ2-2, with TRBD2 perhaps the D gene, on 6 matching bases. The DNA is as follows: TGTGCCACCAGTTGGGGGACTTATGGAGGGGAGCTGTTTTTT. Its coded protein is CATSWGTYGGELFF.